This T cell receptor (beta chain) was recovered during a study of T-cell reconstitution after alpha-beta-depleted transplantation in children. Study outcomes and limitations: After transplant, high TCRbeta diversity at day 60 in some patients arose from surviving recipient T cells and thymic progenitors. Newly produced T cells mostly accounted for T-cell counts and diversity one year post-transplant. Reportedly, roughly two months post-transplant, alpha-beta T cells arose from several hundred expanded graft clones.

In regard to this clonotype: The antigen is undetermined.

The CDR3 is 15 amino acids. The germline V gene has CDR1 SQVTM and CDR2 ANQGSEA. The V gene end was trimmed by 0 bases and the J gene end by 6 bases; junction bases not matched to a gene: 6. Construction of the TCRbeta library involved unique molecular identifiers. MiXCR, run by TCRdb on the PCR reads, gives a single entry per CDR3 protein. The table has about 640,000 distinct CDR3 sequences, 10% to 15% seen once; the top ten hold around 2.2%. The TCR originated in a male patient under 18 who had a stem cell transplant for acute myeloid leukemia, so the T cells may come from the graft donor. The chain uses TRBV29-1 and TRBJ2-7; 12 nucleotides agree with TRBD2. Sequencing was performed on PBMCs, mostly from graft donor cells, taken 360 days after TCRalphabeta/CD19-depleted stem cell transplant. CDR3 nucleotides: TGCAGCGTTGAAGAAGGACTAGCGGGACATACCGAGCAGTACTTC. The encoded protein is CSVEEGLAGHTEQYF.